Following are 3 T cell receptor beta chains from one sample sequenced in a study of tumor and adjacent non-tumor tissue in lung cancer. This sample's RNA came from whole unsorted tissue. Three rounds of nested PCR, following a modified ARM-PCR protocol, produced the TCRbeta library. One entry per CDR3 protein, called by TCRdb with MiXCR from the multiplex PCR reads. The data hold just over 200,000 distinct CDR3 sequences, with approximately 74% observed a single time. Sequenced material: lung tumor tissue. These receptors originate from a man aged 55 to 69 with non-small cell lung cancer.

The CDR3 loop reads CASCSRLADDTQYF. The CDR3 nucleotides are TGTGCCAGCTGCTCTCGATTAGCGGATGATACGCAGTATTTT. The chain joins TRBV5-4 to TRBJ2-3; D might be TRBD2 (6 bases). The CDR3 covers 14 residues. V lost 7 bases to trimming and J lost 6 bases, with 18 bases between them. Germline loops: CDR1 SGHNT, CDR2 YYREEE (reference sequence). The whole variable domain, remainder taken from reference TRBV5-4 and TRBJ2-3, is ETGVTQSPTHLIKTRGQQVTLRCSSQSGHNTVSWYQQALGQGPQFIFQYYREEENGRGNFPPRFSGLQFPNYSSELNVNALELDDSALYLCASCSRLADDTQYFGPGTRLTVL.

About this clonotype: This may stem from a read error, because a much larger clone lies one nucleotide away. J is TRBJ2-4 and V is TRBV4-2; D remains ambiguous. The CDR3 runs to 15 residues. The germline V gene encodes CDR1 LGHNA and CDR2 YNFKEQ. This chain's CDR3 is CARSQEKGTKNIQYF. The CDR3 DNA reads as TGTGCCAGGAGCCAAGAGAAGGGAACCAAAAACATTCAGTACTTC.

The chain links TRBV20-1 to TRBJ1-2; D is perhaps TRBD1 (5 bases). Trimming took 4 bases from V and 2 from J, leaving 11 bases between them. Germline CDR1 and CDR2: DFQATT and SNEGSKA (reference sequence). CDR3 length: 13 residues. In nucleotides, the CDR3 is TGCAGTGCTAATGCAGGGCTCAACTATGGCTACACCTTC. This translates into CSANAGLNYGYTF.